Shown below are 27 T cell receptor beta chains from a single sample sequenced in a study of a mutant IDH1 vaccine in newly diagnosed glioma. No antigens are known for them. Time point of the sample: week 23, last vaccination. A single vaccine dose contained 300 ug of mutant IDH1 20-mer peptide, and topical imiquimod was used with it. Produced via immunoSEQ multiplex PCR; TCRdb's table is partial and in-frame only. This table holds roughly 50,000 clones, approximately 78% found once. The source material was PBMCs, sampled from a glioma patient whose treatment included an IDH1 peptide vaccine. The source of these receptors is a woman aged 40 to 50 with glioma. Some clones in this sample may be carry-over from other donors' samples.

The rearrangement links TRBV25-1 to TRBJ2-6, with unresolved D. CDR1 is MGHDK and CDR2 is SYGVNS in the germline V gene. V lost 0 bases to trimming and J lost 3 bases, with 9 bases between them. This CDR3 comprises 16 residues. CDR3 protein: CASSEYKGGGANVLTF. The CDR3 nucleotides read TGTGCCAGCAGTGAATACAAGGGCGGTGGGGCCAACGTCCTGACTTTC.

The CDR3 here is CAWTSIKSSYNSPLHF. CDR3 nucleotide sequence: TGTGCCTGGACCTCTATTAAGAGCTCCTATAATTCACCCCTCCACTTT. The V gene is TRBV30, the J gene TRBJ1-6; D is unclear. V shed 4 bases and J shed 0 bases, with 13 bases lying between them. CDR3 size: 16 residues. CDR1 and CDR2 from the germline V gene are GTSNPN and SVGIG (reference sequence).

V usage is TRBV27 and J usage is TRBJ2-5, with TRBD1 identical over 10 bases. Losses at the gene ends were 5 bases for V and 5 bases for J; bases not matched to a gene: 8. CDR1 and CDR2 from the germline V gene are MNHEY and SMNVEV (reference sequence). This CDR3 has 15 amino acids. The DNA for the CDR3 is TGTGCCAGCAGTCCGTGGGACAGGGGCCCGGAGACCCAGTACTTC. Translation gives CASSPWDRGPETQYF.

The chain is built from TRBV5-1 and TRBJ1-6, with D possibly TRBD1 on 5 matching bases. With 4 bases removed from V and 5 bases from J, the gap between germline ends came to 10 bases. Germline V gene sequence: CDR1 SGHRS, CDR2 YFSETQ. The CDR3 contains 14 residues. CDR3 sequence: CASSIQGDNSPLHF. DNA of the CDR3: TGCGCCAGCAGCATTCAGGGAGATAATTCACCCCTCCACTTT.

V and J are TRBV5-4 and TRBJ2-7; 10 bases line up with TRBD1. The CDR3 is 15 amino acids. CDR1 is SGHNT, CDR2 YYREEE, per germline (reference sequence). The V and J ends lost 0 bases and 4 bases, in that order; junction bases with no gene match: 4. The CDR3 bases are TGTGCCAGCAGCTTGGGGCGGGGACAGGGGTACGAGCAGTACTTC. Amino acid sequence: CASSLGRGQGYEQYF.

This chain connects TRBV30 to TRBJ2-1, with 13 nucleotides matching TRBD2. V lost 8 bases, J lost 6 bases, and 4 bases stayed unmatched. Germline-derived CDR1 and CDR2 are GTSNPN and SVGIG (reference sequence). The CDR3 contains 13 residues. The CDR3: CAGGTSGVNEQFF. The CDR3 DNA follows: TGTGCCGGGGGGACTAGCGGGGTCAATGAGCAGTTCTTC. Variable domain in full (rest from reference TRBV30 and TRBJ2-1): SQTIHQWPATLVQPVGSPLSLECTVEGTSNPNLYWYRQAAGRGLQLLFYSVGIGQISSEVPQNLSASRPQDRQFILSSKKLLLSDSGFYLCAGGTSGVNEQFFGPGTRLTVL.

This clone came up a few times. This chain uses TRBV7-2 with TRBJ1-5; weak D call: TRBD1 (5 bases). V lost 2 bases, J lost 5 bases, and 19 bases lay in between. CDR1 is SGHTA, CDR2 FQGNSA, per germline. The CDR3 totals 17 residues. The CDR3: CASSLKYEAGWDQPQHF. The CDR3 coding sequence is TGTGCCAGCAGCTTAAAGTACGAGGCAGGGTGGGATCAGCCCCAGCATTTT.

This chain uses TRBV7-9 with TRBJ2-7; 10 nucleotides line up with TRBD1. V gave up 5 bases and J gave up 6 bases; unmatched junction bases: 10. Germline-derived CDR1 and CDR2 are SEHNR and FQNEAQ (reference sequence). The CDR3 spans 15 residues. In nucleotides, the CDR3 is TGTGCCAGCAGCCCGATGACAGGGGGCTCAGGCGAGCAGTACTTC. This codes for CASSPMTGGSGEQYF.

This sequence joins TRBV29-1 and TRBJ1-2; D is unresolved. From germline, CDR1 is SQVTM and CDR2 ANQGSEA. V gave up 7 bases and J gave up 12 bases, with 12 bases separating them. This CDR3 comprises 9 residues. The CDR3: CSAGPPHTF. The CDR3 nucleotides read TGCAGCGCTGGGCCCCCCCACACCTTC.

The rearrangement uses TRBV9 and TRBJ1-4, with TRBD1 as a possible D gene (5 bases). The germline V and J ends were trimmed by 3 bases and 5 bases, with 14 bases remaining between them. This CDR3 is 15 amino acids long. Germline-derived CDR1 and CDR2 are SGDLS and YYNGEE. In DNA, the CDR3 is TGTGCCAGCAGCGCGACCGGGACGAACAATGAAAAACTGTTTTTT. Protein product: CASSATGTNNEKLFF.

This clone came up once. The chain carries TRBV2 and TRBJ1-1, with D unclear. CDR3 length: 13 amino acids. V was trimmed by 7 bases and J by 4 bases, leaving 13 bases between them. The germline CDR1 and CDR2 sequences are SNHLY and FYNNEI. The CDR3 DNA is TGTGCCAGCACCCGGGCGGGGTCCACTGAAGCTTTCTTT. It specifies CASTRAGSTEAFF.

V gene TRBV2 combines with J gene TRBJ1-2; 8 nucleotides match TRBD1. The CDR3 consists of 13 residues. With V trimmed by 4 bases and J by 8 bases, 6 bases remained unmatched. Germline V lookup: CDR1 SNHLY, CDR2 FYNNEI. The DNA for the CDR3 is TGTGCCAGCAGTGCGGACAGGGTTATCGGCTACACCTTC. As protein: CASSADRVIGYTF.

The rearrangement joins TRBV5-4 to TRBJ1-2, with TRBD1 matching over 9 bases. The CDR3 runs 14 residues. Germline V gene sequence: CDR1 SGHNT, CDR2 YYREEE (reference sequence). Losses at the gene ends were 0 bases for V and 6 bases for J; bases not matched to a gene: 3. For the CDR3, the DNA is TGTGCCAGCAGCTTGGGGACAGGGGAGGATGGCTACACCTTC. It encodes CASSLGTGEDGYTF.

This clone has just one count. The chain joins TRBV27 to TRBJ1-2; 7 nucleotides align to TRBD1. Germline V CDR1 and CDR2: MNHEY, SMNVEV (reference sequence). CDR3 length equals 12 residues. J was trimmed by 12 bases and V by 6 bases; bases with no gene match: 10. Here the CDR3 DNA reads TGTGCCAGCAGGTCAGGGGGGAGTGGGGACACCTTC. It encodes CASRSGGSGDTF.

CDR3 nucleotides: TGTGCCAGCAGTCGGACAGTTAGCCTCAGTCAGCCCCAGCATTTT. It yields the protein CASSRTVSLSQPQHF. J is TRBJ1-5 and V is TRBV6-1; the D gene is possibly TRBD1 (6 bases). Trimming removed 5 bases from V and 6 bases from J, with 17 bases in between. There are 15 residues in the CDR3. CDR1 MNHNS and CDR2 SASEGT come from the germline V gene.

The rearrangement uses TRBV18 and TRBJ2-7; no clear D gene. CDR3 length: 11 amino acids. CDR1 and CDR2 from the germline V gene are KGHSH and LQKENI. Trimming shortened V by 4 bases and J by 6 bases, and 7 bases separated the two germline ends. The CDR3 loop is CASSLGSEQYF. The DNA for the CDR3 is TGTGCCAGCTCACTGGGATCCGAGCAGTACTTC.

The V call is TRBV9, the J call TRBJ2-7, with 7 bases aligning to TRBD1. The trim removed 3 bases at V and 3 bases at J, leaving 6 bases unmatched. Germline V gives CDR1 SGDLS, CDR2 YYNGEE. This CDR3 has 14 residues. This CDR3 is CASSEGALGYEQYF. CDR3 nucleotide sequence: TGTGCCAGCAGCGAGGGGGCGCTTGGCTACGAGCAGTACTTC.

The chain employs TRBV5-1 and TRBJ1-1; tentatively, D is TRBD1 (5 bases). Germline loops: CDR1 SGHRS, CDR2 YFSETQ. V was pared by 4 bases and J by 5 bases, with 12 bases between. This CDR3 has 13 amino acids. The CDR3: CASSGGVGTEAFF. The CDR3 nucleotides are TGCGCCAGCAGCGGGGGGGTCGGGACTGAAGCTTTCTTT.

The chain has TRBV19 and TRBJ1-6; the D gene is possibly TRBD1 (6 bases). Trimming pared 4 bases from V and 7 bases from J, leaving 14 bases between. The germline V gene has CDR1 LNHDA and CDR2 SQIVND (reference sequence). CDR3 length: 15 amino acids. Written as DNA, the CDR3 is TGTGCCAGTAGTAGGGACAAGCTACCCAATTCACCCCTCCACTTT. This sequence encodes CASSRDKLPNSPLHF.

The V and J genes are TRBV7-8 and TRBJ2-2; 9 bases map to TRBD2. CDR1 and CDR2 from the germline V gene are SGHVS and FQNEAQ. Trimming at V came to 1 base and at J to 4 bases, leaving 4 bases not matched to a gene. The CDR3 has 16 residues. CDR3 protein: CASSLEAGGRTGELFF. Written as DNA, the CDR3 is TGTGCCAGCAGCTTAGAGGCGGGGGGGCGCACCGGGGAGCTGTTTTTT.

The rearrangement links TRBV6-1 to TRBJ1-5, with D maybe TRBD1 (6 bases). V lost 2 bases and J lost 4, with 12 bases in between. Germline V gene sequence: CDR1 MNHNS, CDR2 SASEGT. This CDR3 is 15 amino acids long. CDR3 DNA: TGTGCCAGCAGTGAAAACAGGGATAGAAATCAGCCCCAGCATTTT. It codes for CASSENRDRNQPQHF.

The CDR3 region has the DNA TGTGCCTGGAGTGGTCAGGGGGCATATCAGCCCCAGCATTTT. It specifies CAWSGQGAYQPQHF. The chain employs TRBV30 and TRBJ1-5, with 8 positions matching TRBD1. The V gene end was trimmed by 1 base and the J gene end by 5 bases; junction bases not matched to a gene: 4. CDR3 length equals 14 residues. Germline V lookup: CDR1 GTSNPN, CDR2 SVGIG (reference sequence).

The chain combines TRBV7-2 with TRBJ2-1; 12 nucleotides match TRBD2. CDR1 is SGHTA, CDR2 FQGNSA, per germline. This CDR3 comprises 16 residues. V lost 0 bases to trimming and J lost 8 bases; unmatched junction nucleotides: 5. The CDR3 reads CASSLAGLAGIDEQFF. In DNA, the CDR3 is TGTGCCAGCAGCTTAGCCGGACTAGCGGGGATCGATGAGCAGTTCTTC.

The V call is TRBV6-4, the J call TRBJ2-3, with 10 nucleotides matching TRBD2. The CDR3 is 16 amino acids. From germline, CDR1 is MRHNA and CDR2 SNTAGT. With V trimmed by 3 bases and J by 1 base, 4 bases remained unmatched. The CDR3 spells CASSESLAGGTDTQYF. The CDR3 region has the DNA TGTGCCAGCAGTGAGAGCCTAGCGGGGGGCACAGATACGCAGTATTTT.

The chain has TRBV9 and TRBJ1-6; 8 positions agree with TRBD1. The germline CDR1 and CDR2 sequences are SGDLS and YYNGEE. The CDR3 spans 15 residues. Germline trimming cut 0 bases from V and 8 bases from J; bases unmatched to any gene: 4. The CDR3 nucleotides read TGTGCCAGCAGCGTAGGGGAACAGGGGGATTCACCCCTCCACTTT. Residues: CASSVGEQGDSPLHF.

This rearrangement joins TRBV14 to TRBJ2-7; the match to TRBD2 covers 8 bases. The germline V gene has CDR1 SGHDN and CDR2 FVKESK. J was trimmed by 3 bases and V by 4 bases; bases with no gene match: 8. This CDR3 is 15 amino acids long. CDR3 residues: CASSLGGAEYYEQYF. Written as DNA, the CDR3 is TGTGCCAGCAGCCTCGGGGGGGCAGAGTACTACGAGCAGTACTTC.

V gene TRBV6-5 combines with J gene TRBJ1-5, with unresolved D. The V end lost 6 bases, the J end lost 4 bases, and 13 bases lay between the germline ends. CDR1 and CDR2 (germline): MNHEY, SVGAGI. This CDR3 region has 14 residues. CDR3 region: CASRRADQNQPQHF. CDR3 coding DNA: TGTGCCAGCAGGAGGGCCGACCAGAATCAGCCCCAGCATTTT.